Below are 4 T cell receptor beta chains sequenced from a single sample in a study of cytomegalovirus exposure and HLA in healthy donors. 60 Vbeta and 13 Jbeta primers were used in PCR. Repertoires were generated with immunoSEQ multiplex PCR, while TCRdb's copy carries only in-frame clones and drops some. The sample has approximately 140,000 clones, around three quarters seen once. Source material: PBMCs. The origin of the receptors is a man aged 35 to 55 in good health and CMV-seropositive.

The V and J genes are TRBV6-1 and TRBJ1-5; D unresolved. V was clipped by 4 bases and J by 2 bases, with 9 bases between them. Germline V CDR1 and CDR2: MNHNS, SASEGT. CDR3 length: 14 amino acids. The chain's CDR3 is CASSAVMGNQPQHF. The CDR3 coding sequence is TGTGCCAGCAGTGCGGTAATGGGCAATCAGCCCCAGCATTTT.

This chain links TRBV28 with TRBJ1-6, with D tentatively TRBD1 (5 bases). Deletions cut 4 bases from V and 9 bases from J, with 22 bases between. The CDR3 length is 17 residues. Germline CDR1 is MDHEN and CDR2 is SYDVKM. The CDR3 here is CASSSLALGGKGSPLHF. The CDR3 DNA is TGTGCCAGCAGTTCTCTCGCCCTCGGGGGTAAGGGTTCACCCCTCCACTTT.

The genes are TRBV7-6 and TRBJ1-3, with TRBD1 identical over 9 bases. V was clipped by 4 bases and J by 3 bases; unmatched bases: 7. Germline V gene data show CDR1 as SGHVS and CDR2 as FNYEAQ. The CDR3 is made up of 16 amino acids. This CDR3 reads CASSSYRGPVGNTIYF. The CDR3 DNA reads TGTGCCAGCAGCTCGTACAGGGGGCCTGTTGGAAACACCATATATTTT.

The CDR3 loop reads CASSMAGRGMNTEAFF. In nucleotides, the CDR3 is TGTGCCAGTAGTATGGCGGGGCGCGGGATGAACACTGAAGCTTTCTTT. V is TRBV19 and J is TRBJ1-1; D might be TRBD1 (5 bases). This CDR3 is built from 16 residues. Per germline, CDR1 LNHDA and CDR2 SQIVND (reference sequence). Trimming cost V 3 bases and J 0 bases, with 14 bases left between them.